This TCR beta chain was retrieved from a study of blood T cell repertoires in COVID-19. This table comes from immunoSEQ multiplex PCR, and its TCRdb copy is limited to in-frame clones, with some not included. Among over 150,000 clones, 84% were seen once, and the ten largest hold less than 3.5%. Seattle cases were enrolled at active infection and followed longitudinally. Germline assignment: CDR1 LGHNA and CDR2 YNFKEQ. After removal of 4 bases from V and 0 bases from J, the junction contained 8 bases not matched to a gene. The CDR3 has 17 residues. The sequenced sample was peripheral blood. This sequence was found in a woman older than 75 with COVID-19, enrolled during active disease. The chain couples TRBV4-2 to TRBJ2-7; 11 nucleotides align to TRBD1. This CDR3 reads CASSLGTGGTNSYEQYF. CDR3 DNA sequence: TGTGCCAGCAGCCTAGGGACAGGGGGGACGAACTCCTACGAGCAGTACTTC.